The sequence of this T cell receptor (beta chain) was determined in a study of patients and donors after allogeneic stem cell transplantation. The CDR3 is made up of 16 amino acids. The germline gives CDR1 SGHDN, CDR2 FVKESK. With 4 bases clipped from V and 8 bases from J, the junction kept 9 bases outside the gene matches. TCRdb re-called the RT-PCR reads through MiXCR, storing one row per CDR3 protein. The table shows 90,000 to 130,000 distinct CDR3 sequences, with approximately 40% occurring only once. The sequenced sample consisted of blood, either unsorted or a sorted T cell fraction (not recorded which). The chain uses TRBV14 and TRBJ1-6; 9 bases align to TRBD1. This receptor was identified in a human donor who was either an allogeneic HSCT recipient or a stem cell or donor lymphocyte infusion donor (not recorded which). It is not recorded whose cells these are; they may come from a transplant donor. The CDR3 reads CASSRDGTGFDSPLHF. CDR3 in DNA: TGTGCCAGCAGCCGTGATGGGACAGGGTTCGATTCACCCCTCCACTTT.